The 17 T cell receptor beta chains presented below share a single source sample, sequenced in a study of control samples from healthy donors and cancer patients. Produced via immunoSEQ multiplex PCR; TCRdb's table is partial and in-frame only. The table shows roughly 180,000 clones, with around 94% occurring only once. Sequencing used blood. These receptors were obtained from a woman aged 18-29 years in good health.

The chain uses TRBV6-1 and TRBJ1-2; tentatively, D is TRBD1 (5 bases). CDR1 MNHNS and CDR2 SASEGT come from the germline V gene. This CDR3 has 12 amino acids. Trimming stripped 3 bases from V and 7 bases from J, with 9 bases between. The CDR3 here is CASSDQGSGYTF. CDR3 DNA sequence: TGTGCCAGCAGTGATCAGGGCTCTGGCTACACCTTC.

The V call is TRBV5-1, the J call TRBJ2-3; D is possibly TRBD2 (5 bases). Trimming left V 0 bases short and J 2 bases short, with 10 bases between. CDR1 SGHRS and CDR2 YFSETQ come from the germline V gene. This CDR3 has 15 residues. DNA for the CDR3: TGCGCCAGCAGCTTGGGGGCGGGCCACACAGATACGCAGTATTTT. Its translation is CASSLGAGHTDTQYF.

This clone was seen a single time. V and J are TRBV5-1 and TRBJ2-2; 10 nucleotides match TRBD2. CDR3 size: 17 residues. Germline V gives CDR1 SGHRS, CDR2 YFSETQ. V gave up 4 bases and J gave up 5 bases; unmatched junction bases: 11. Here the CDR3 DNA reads TGCGCCAGCAGCGGAACTCTAGCGGGGGATTCGACCGGGGAGCTGTTTTTT. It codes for CASSGTLAGDSTGELFF.

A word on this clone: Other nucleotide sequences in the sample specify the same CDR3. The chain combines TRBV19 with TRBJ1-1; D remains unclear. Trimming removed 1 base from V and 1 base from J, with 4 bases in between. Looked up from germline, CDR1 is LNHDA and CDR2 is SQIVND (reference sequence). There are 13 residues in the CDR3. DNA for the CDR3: TGTGCCAGTAGTATAGCTCAGAACACTGAAGCTTTCTTT. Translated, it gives CASSIAQNTEAFF. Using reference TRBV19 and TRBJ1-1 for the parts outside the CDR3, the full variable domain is DGGITQSPKYLFRKEGQNVTLSCEQNLNHDAMYWYRQDPGQGLRLIYYSQIVNDFQKGDIAEGYSVSREKKESFPLTVTSAQKNPTAFYLCASSIAQNTEAFFGQGTRLTVV.

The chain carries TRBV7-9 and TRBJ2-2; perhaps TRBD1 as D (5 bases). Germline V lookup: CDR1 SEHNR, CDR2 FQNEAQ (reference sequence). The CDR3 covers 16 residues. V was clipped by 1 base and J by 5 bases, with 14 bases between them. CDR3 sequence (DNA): TGTGCCAGCAGCTTAGGGCGTCAGGGTGGTACCGGGGAGCTGTTTTTT. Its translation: CASSLGRQGGTGELFF. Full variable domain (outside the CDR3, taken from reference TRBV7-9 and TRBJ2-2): DTGVSQNPRHKITKRGQNVTFRCDPISEHNRLYWYRQTLGQGPEFLTYFQNEAQLEKSRLLSDRFSAERPKGSFSTLEIQRTEQGDSAMYLCASSLGRQGGTGELFFGEGSRLTVL.

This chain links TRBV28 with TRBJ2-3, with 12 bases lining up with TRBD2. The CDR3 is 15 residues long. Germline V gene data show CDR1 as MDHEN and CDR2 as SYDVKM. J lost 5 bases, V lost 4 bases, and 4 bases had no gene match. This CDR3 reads CASSSQLAGGDTQYF. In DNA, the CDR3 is TGTGCCAGCAGTTCACAACTAGCGGGGGGAGATACGCAGTATTTT.

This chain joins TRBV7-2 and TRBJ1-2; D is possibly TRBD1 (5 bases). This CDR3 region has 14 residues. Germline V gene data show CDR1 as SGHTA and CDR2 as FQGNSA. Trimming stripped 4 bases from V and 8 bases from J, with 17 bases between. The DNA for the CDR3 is TGTGCCAGCAGCTCCTCGACCTCGTGGGGCGGCTACACCTTC. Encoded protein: CASSSSTSWGGYTF.

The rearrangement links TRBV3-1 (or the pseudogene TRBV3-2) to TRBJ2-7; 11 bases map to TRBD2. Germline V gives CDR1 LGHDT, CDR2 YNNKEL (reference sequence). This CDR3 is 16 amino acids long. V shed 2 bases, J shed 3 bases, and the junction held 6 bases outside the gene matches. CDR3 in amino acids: CASSQTSGGLYYEQYF. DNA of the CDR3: TGTGCCAGCAGCCAAACTAGCGGGGGTCTTTACTACGAGCAGTACTTC.

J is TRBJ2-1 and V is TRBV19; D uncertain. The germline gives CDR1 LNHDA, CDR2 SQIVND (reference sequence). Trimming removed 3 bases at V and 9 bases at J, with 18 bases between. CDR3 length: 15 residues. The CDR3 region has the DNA TGTGCCAGTAGTATGTACATATCTACCCTGGTTGAGCAGTTCTTC. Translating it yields CASSMYISTLVEQFF.

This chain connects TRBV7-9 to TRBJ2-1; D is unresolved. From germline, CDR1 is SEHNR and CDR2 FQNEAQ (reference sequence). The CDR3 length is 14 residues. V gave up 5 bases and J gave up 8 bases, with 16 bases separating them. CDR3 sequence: CASSLSSSLDEQFF. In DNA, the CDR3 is TGTGCCAGCAGCCTCTCGAGTAGCCTGGATGAGCAGTTCTTC. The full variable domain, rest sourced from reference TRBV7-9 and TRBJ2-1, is DTGVSQNPRHKITKRGQNVTFRCDPISEHNRLYWYRQTLGQGPEFLTYFQNEAQLEKSRLLSDRFSAERPKGSFSTLEIQRTEQGDSAMYLCASSLSSSLDEQFFGPGTRLTVL.

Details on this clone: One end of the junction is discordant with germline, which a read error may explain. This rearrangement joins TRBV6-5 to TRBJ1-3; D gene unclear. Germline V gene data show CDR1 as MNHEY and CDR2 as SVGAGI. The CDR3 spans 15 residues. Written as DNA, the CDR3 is TGTGCCAGCAGTGACTCCGACGGATCTGGAAACACCATATATTTT. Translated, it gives CASSDSDGSGNTIYF.

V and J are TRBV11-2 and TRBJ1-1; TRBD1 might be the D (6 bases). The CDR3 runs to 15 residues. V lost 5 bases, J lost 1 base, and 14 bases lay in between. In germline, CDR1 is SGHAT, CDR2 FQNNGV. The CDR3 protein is CASSLETGSNTEAFF. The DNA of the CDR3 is TGTGCCAGCAGCCTTGAGACAGGTTCGAACACTGAAGCTTTCTTT.

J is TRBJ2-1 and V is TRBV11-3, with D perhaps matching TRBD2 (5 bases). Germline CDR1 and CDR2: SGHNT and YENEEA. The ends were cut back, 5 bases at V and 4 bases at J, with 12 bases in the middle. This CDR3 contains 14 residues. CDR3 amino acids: CASSPEGGYNEQFF. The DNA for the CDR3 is TGTGCCAGCAGCCCAGAGGGTGGTTACAATGAGCAGTTCTTC.

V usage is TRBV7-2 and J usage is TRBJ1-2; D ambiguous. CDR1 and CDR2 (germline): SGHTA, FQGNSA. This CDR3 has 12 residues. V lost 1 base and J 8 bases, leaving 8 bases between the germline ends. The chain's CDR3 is CASSLVNYGYTF. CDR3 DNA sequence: TGTGCCAGCAGCTTAGTGAATTACGGCTACACCTTC. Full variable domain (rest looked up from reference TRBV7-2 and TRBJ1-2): GAGVSQSPSNKVTEKGKDVELRCDPISGHTALYWYRQSLGQGLEFLIYFQGNSAPDKSGLPSDRFSAERTGGSVSTLTIQRTQQEDSAVYLCASSLVNYGYTFGSGTRLTVV.

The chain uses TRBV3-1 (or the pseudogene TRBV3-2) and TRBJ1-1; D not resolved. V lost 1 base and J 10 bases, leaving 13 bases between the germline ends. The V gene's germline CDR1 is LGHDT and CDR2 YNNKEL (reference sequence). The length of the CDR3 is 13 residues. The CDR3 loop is CASSQGWTEGAFF. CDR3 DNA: TGTGCCAGCAGCCAAGGCTGGACGGAGGGAGCTTTCTTT.

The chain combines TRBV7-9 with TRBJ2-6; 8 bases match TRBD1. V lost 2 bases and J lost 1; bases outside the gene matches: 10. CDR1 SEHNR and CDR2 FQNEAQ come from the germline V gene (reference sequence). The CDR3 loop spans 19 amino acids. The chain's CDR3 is CASSLIRRQGFSGANVLTF. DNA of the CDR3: TGTGCCAGCAGCTTAATAAGACGACAGGGGTTTTCTGGGGCCAACGTCCTGACTTTC.

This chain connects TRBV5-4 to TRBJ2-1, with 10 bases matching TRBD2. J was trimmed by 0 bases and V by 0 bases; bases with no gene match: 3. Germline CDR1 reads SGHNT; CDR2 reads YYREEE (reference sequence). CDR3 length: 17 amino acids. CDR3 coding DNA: TGTGCCAGCAGCTTGGGTGGACTAGCGGCCTCCTACAATGAGCAGTTCTTC. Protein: CASSLGGLAASYNEQFF.